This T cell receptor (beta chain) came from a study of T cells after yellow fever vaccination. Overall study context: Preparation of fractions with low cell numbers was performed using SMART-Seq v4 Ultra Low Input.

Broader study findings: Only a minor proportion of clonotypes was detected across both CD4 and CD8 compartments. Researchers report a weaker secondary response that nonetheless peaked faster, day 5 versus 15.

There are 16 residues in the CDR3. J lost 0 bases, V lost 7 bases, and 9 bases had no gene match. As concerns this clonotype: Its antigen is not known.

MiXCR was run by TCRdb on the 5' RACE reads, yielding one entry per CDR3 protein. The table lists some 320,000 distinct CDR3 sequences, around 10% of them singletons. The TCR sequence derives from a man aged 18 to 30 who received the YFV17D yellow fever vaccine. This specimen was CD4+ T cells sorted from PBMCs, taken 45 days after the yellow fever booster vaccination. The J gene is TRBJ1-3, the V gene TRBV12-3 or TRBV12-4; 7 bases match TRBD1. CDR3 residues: CASTRATGRSGNTIYF. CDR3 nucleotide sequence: TGTGCCAGCACCCGGGCGACAGGGCGCTCTGGAAACACCATATATTTT.